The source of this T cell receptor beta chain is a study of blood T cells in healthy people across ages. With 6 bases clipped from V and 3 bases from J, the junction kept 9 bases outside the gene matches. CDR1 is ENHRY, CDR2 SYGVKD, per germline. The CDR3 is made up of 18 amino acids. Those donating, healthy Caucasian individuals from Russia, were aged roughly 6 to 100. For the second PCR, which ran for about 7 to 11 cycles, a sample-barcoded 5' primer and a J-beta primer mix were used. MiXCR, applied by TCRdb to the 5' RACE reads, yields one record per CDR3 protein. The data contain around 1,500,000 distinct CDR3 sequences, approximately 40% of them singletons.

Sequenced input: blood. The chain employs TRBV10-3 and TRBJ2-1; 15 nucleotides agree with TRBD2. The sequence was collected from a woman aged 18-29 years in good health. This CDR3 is CAIRGLAGGKGGYNEQFF. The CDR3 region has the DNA TGTGCCATCAGGGGACTAGCGGGAGGTAAAGGGGGCTACAATGAGCAGTTCTTC.